This T cell receptor beta chain is drawn from a study of molecular identifiers for immune sequencing clone quantification. This clonotype was seen repeatedly, ten times or more. The use of previously described methods and listed TCR primers produced the bulk TCR libraries. TCRdb recomputed calls from the PCR reads with MiXCR, one row per CDR3 protein. The data contain about 10,000 distinct CDR3 sequences, approximately 20% of them singletons. Germline loops: CDR1 LNHDA, CDR2 SQIVND (reference sequence). The CDR3 runs to 14 residues. V dropped 7 bases and J dropped 4 bases, with 15 bases sitting between them.

The rearrangement uses TRBV19 and TRBJ2-3; D is unclear. The sequence came from a human donor in good health. Some libraries in this study had Jurkat cell RNA spiked in. Material for sequencing was naive CD8+ T cells from blood, with Jurkat cell RNA spiked in. Subset denoted: FACS-sorted CD8+CD4-CCR7+CD45RA+ naive T cells. CDR3 sequence (DNA): TGTGCCAGTATGGCCCCTGTAGGCCCAGATACGCAGTATTTT. Its translation: CASMAPVGPDTQYF.